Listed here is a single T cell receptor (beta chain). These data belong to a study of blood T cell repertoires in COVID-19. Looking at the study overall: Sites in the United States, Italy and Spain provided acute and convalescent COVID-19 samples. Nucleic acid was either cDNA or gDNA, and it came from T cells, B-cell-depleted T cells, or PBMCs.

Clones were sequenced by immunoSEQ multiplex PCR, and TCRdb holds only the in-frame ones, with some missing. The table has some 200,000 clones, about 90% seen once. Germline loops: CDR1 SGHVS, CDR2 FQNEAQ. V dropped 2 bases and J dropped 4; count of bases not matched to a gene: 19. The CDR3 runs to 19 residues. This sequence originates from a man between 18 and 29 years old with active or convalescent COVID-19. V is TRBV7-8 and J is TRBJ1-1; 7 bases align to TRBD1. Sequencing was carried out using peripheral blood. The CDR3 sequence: CASSLRALTGSWGTTEAFF. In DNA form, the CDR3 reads TGTGCCAGCAGCTTAAGGGCGCTGACAGGGTCCTGGGGGACCACTGAAGCTTTCTTT.